This note documents a single T cell receptor beta chain sequence. The target antigen is unknown. The CDR3 has 16 residues. The germline V and J ends were trimmed by 2 bases and 0 bases, with 14 bases remaining between them. The germline gives CDR1 MDHEN, CDR2 SYDVKM. These data originate in a study of identical twins. Study outcomes and limitations: With abundant cord blood beta clonotypes, insertions were fewer; memory repertoires showed no such pattern. Monozygotic twin pairs showed more out-of-frame TCR alpha sharing than models estimated.

TCRdb used MiXCR to reprocess the 5' RACE reads, holding one entry per CDR3 protein. The table has 1.5 million to 2 million distinct CDR3 sequences, less than 40% seen once. The donors were all healthy and Caucasian. The TCR comes from a newborn girl in good health. Sequenced sample: cord blood. V is TRBV28 and J is TRBJ2-7; D is unclear. The CDR3 DNA follows: TGTGCCAGCAGTTTAAGGCCCAGGTCGAGCTCCTACGAGCAGTACTTC. Protein sequence: CASSLRPRSSSYEQYF.